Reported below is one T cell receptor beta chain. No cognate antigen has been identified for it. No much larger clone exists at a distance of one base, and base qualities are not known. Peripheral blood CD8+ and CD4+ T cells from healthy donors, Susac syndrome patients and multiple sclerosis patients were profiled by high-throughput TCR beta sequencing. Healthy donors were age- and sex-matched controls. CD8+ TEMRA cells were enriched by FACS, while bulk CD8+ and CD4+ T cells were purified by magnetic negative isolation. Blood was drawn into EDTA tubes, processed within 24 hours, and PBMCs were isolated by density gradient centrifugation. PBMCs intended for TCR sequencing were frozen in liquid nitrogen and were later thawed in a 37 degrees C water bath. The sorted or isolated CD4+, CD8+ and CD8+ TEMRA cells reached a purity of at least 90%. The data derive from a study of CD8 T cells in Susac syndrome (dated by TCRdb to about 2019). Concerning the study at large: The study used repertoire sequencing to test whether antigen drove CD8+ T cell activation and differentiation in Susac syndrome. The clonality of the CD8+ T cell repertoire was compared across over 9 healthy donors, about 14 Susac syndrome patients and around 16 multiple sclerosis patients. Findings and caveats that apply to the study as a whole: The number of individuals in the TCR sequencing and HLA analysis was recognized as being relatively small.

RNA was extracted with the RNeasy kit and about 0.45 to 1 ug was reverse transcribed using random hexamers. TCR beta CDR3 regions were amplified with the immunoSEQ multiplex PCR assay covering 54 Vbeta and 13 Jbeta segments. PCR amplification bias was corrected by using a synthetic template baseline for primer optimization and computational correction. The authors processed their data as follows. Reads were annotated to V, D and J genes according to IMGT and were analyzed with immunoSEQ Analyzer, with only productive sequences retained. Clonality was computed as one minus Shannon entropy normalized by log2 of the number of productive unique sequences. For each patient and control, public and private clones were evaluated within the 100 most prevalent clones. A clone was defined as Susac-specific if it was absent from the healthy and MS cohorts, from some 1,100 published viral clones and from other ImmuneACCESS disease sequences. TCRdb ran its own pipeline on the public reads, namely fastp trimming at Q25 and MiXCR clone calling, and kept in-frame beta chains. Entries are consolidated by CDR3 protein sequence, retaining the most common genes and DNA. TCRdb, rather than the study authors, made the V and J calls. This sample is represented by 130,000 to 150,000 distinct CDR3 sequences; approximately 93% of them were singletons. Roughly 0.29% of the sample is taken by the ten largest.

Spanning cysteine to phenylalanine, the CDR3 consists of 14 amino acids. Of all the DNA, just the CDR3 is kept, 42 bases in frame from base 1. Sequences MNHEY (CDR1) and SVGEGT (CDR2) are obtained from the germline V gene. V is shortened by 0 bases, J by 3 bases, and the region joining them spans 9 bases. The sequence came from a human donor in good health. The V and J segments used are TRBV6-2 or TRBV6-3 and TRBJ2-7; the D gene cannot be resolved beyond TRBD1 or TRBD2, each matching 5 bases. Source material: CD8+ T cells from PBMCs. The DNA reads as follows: TGTGCCAGCAGTTACTCGAGAGGGGACTACGAGCAGTACTTC. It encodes CASSYSRGDYEQYF.